Listed here is a single T cell receptor (beta chain). This sample was included in a study of blood T cells in healthy people across ages. Then a second PCR, running about 6 to 11 cycles, was carried out with a sample-barcoded 5' primer and a J-beta primer mix. TCRdb redid the calling of the 5' RACE reads with MiXCR, one entry per CDR3 protein. The repertoire holds some 1.5 million distinct CDR3 sequences, with approximately 30% as singletons. Sequenced material: blood. The receptor comes from a woman aged 30 to 39 in good health.

The CDR3 loop reads CSVVRDRGTDTQYF. The CDR3, as DNA: TGCAGCGTCGTCCGGGACAGGGGCACAGATACGCAGTATTTT. The rearrangement links TRBV29-1 to TRBJ2-3; 9 bases map to TRBD1. This CDR3 is built from 14 residues. Looked up from germline, CDR1 is SQVTM and CDR2 is ANQGSEA. J lost 1 base, V lost 6 bases, and 5 bases had no gene match.